This T cell receptor beta chain comes out of a study of shared T cell receptors in the human thymus. TCRdb's table, derived via immunoSEQ multiplex PCR, lists solely in-frame clones and lacks some. The sample carries hundreds of thousands of clones, over 90% recorded once. Sequencing was performed on thymocytes. This sequence was found in a human donor.

The chain's CDR3 is CAISESNSGLPERSDEQFF. The DNA of the CDR3 is TGTGCCATCAGTGAGTCGAATAGCGGGCTCCCTGAAAGGAGCGATGAGCAGTTCTTC. The chain recombines TRBV10-3 with TRBJ2-1, with 7 positions matching TRBD2. The CDR3 loop spans 19 amino acids. With 0 bases clipped from V and 8 bases from J, the junction kept 19 bases outside the gene matches. CDR1 is ENHRY, CDR2 SYGVKD, per germline.